These 28 T cell receptor beta chains originate from one sample sequenced in a study of T-cell memory formation after mild COVID-19. TCRdb called the 5' RACE reads again in MiXCR, with one record for every CDR3 protein. The repertoire holds 100,000 to 130,000 distinct CDR3 sequences, with 15% to 20% as singletons. Sequencing was performed on PBMCs or a T cell subset sorted from them (not recorded which). These receptors were taken from a man between 18 and 29 years old who had mild COVID-19 (a few samples of this study predate the infection). Cell type and time point are not known.

This clonotype was detected a few times. The chain recombines TRBV7-3 with TRBJ2-3, with D unclear. CDR1 is SGHTA, CDR2 FQGTGA, per germline. The V end was cut by 5 bases, the J end by 0 bases, with 12 bases between. The CDR3 contains 15 residues. The CDR3, as DNA: TGTGCCAGCAGCCTTACCCGGATCAGCACAGATACGCAGTATTTT. Translated, it gives CASSLTRISTDTQYF.

The chain is built from TRBV20-1 and TRBJ2-1, with 8 bases that match TRBD2. CDR3 size: 12 residues. Looked up from germline, CDR1 is DFQATT and CDR2 is SNEGSKA (reference sequence). Unmatched junction bases numbered 5, after V lost 6 bases and J lost 7 bases. The DNA of the CDR3 is TGCAGTGCCCGAGCGGGGGCGAATGAGCAGTTCTTC. This gives the protein CSARAGANEQFF.

J is TRBJ2-5 and V is TRBV12-3 or TRBV12-4; 7 bases line up with TRBD2. The CDR3 sequence is 16 residues long. The V and J ends lost 6 bases and 4 bases, in that order; junction bases with no gene match: 14. CDR3 protein: CASSHPAGVLGETQYF. For the CDR3, the DNA is TGTGCCAGCAGCCACCCTGCGGGGGTTCTCGGAGAGACCCAGTACTTC.

The chain has TRBV10-2 and TRBJ2-5, with a weak D call TRBD2 (7 bases). V lost 7 bases and J 1 base, leaving 13 bases between the germline ends. The CDR3 is made up of 14 amino acids. The germline gives CDR1 WSHSY, CDR2 SAAADI. Here the CDR3 DNA reads TGCGCCAGCATGCGGCGGGGGCCCCAAGAGACCCAGTACTTC. Translated: CASMRRGPQETQYF.

The chain carries TRBV6-5 and TRBJ1-1, with no clear D. There are 14 residues in the CDR3. V was trimmed by 2 bases and J by 7 bases, leaving 14 bases between them. Germline CDR1 is MNHEY and CDR2 is SVGAGI. The CDR3 protein is CASSYEFRYSEAFF. The CDR3 coding sequence is TGTGCCAGCAGTTACGAGTTTAGGTACAGTGAAGCTTTCTTT.

This clonotype was observed a few times. The J gene is TRBJ2-6, the V gene TRBV7-2; D gene ambiguous. V was pared by 3 bases and J by 13 bases, with 7 bases between. CDR3 length: 11 amino acids. Germline V gene sequence: CDR1 SGHTA, CDR2 FQGNSA. The CDR3 bases are TGTGCCAGCAGCTTCCTCCGGGTCCTGACTTTC. Translating it yields CASSFLRVLTF.

The genes are TRBV7-2 and TRBJ2-5; 8 bases are a match to TRBD2. Germline loops: CDR1 SGHTA, CDR2 FQGNSA. Germline trimming cut 5 bases from V and 1 base from J; bases unmatched to any gene: 9. The CDR3 runs 16 residues. CDR3 region: CASSTPPGGIQETQYF. DNA for the CDR3: TGTGCCAGCAGCACCCCTCCGGGGGGGATCCAAGAGACCCAGTACTTC.

In this sample, this clonotype turned up a few times. This chain joins TRBV20-1 and TRBJ2-2, with D uncertain. V was pared by 4 bases and J by 6 bases, with 15 bases between. CDR3 size: 14 residues. The germline V gene encodes CDR1 DFQATT and CDR2 SNEGSKA (reference sequence). In DNA form, the CDR3 reads TGCAGTGCTACCACACCAAATACGGCCGGGGAGCTGTTTTTT. This encodes CSATTPNTAGELFF.

This chain connects TRBV7-2 to TRBJ1-2; TRBD1 is a possible D gene (5 bases). The CDR3 length is 12 residues. Germline CDR1 reads SGHTA; CDR2 reads FQGNSA. The V and J ends lost 6 bases and 10 bases respectively, with 15 bases between them. The CDR3 loop is CASSKQSGAYTF. The CDR3 DNA reads TGTGCCAGCAGTAAACAATCCGGGGCCTACACCTTC.

The genes are TRBV7-2 and TRBJ2-3; 13 positions match TRBD2. Unmatched junction bases numbered 4, after V lost 1 base and J lost 0 bases. Germline V CDR1 and CDR2: SGHTA, FQGNSA. The CDR3 extends over 18 amino acids. CDR3 DNA: TGTGCCAGCAGCTTAGTGGGACTAGCGGGACTAAGCACAGATACGCAGTATTTT. Its translation is CASSLVGLAGLSTDTQYF.

Written as DNA, the CDR3 is TGCGCCAGCAGCTTAGGGCAGGCTCGGCAGTTCTTC. It codes for CASSLGQARQFF. The chain is built from TRBV5-1 and TRBJ2-1; no reliable D call. Germline lookup yields CDR1 SGHRS and CDR2 YFSETQ. V lost 2 bases and J lost 12, with 12 bases in between. There are 12 residues in the CDR3.

This clonotype was detected a few times. The chain links TRBV24-1 to TRBJ2-1; D is uncertain. In germline, CDR1 is KGHDR, CDR2 SFDVKD. Trimming removed 3 bases from V and 13 bases from J, with 9 bases in between. This CDR3 comprises 11 residues. CDR3 residues: CATSDRVPQFF. As DNA, the CDR3 is TGTGCCACCAGTGATAGGGTGCCCCAGTTCTTC.

This clonotype was seen ten or more times. The V gene is TRBV20-1, the J gene TRBJ2-7; either TRBD1 or TRBD2 may supply D (7 bases each). The CDR3 extends over 14 amino acids. Looked up from germline, CDR1 is DFQATT and CDR2 is SNEGSKA (reference sequence). Trimming pared 2 bases from V and 2 bases from J, leaving 13 bases between. The CDR3 DNA reads TGCAGTGCTAGACCTCAGGGGGGGCCCTACGAGCAGTACTTC. This translates into CSARPQGGPYEQYF.

The V gene is TRBV7-9, the J gene TRBJ2-5; 9 nucleotides match TRBD2. V lost 5 bases and J lost 4; bases outside the gene matches: 5. The CDR3 length is 14 residues. Germline loops: CDR1 SEHNR, CDR2 FQNEAQ (reference sequence). Here the CDR3 reads CASSRTSVGETQYF. The CDR3 bases are TGTGCCAGCAGCAGGACTAGCGTGGGAGAGACCCAGTACTTC.

In DNA form, the CDR3 reads TGTGCCAGCAGTTTTCCAGGCCAAGAGACCCAGTACTTC. Translated, it gives CASSFPGQETQYF. V gene TRBV12-3 or TRBV12-4 combines with J gene TRBJ2-5; D unresolved. With 3 bases removed from V and 1 base from J, the gap between germline ends came to 6 bases. The CDR3 length is 13 residues.

This chain uses TRBV6-5 with TRBJ2-3; D call uncertain. Germline lookup yields CDR1 MNHEY and CDR2 SVGAGI. The CDR3 contains 15 residues. Trimming took 5 bases from V and 2 from J, leaving 14 bases between them. CDR3 bases: TGTGCCAGCAGTATAACGGAGTCCCTCACAGATACGCAGTATTTT. Translated: CASSITESLTDTQYF.

This clonotype has just a few counts. The rearrangement joins TRBV20-1 to TRBJ1-3; D remains unclear. The CDR3 is 11 residues long. Germline assignment: CDR1 DFQATT and CDR2 SNEGSKA (reference sequence). Trimming removed 1 base from V and 11 bases from J, with 9 bases in between. The CDR3 DNA sequence: TGCAGTGCTAGAGGTTTTTACGCCATATATTTT. It translates to CSARGFYAIYF.

The chain links TRBV7-9 to TRBJ1-2; D perhaps matches TRBD1 (5 bases). The CDR3 totals 14 residues. Looked up from germline, CDR1 is SEHNR and CDR2 is FQNEAQ (reference sequence). V was pared by 5 bases and J by 3 bases, with 13 bases between. The CDR3 here is CASSLGRADYGYTF. The DNA of the CDR3 is TGTGCCAGCAGCCTCGGCAGGGCGGACTATGGCTACACCTTC.

This chain uses TRBV5-1 with TRBJ2-7; maybe TRBD2 (5 bases). Trimming removed 5 bases from V and 3 bases from J, with 18 bases in between. The germline V gene has CDR1 SGHRS and CDR2 YFSETQ. The CDR3 length is 15 residues. The CDR3 DNA reads as TGCGCCAGCAGACCTGTCGGGAACCTGGGCTACGAGCAGTACTTC. Translation gives CASRPVGNLGYEQYF. Filled out from reference TRBV5-1 and TRBJ2-7, the complete variable domain reads KAGVTQTPRYLIKTRGQQVTLSCSPISGHRSVSWYQQTPGQGLQFLFEYFSETQRNKGNFPGRFSGRQFSNSRSEMNVSTLELGDSALYLCASRPVGNLGYEQYFGPGTRLTVT.

The chain has TRBV5-1 and TRBJ2-1, with 11 bases identical to TRBD2. V was clipped by 1 base and J by 9 bases; unmatched bases: 6. The CDR3 consists of 15 residues. CDR1 and CDR2 (germline): SGHRS, YFSETQ. CDR3 loop: CASSLIGLAGGEQFF. The CDR3 DNA sequence: TGCGCCAGCAGCTTGATTGGGCTAGCGGGGGGTGAGCAGTTCTTC.

There are a few counts of this clonotype. The rearrangement uses TRBV5-6 and TRBJ1-5; D not resolved. V lost 0 bases and J lost 4, with 5 bases in between. Germline CDR1 is SGHDT and CDR2 is YYEEEE. The CDR3 length is 13 residues. The CDR3 nucleotides are TGTGCCAGCAGCTTGGGACGGAATCAGCCCCAGCATTTT. Its translation is CASSLGRNQPQHF.

The genes are TRBV7-9 and TRBJ2-6, with a possible D match to TRBD1 (6 bases). The CDR3 totals 15 residues. Germline CDR1 SEHNR, CDR2 FQNEAQ (reference sequence). V was cut by 0 bases and J by 4 bases, with 7 bases left in between. CDR3 coding DNA: TGTGCCAGCAGCTTAGCGGGGGCAGGGGCCAACGTCCTGACTTTC. It is translated as CASSLAGAGANVLTF.

The CDR3 DNA reads TGTGCCAGCAGCCAAAGTTTAGACAGCGGGGGGGGCGATGAGCAGTTCTTC. Translation: CASSQSLDSGGGDEQFF. V gene TRBV4-2 combines with J gene TRBJ2-1, with TRBD2 matching 10 bases. The CDR3 covers 17 residues. Germline CDR1 and CDR2: LGHNA and YNFKEQ. The trim removed 2 bases at V and 8 bases at J, leaving 12 bases unmatched.

The chain couples TRBV5-1 to TRBJ1-2, with 8 bases identical to TRBD1. CDR3 length: 14 amino acids. The germline gives CDR1 SGHRS, CDR2 YFSETQ. J gave up 5 bases and V 4 bases, and 7 bases lay outside the gene matches. Here the CDR3 reads CASSQTGEFYGYTF. Here the CDR3 DNA reads TGCGCCAGCAGCCAGACAGGGGAATTTTATGGCTACACCTTC.

The rearrangement links TRBV7-9 to TRBJ1-6; D uncertain. The CDR3 runs 18 residues. The germline CDR1 and CDR2 sequences are SEHNR and FQNEAQ (reference sequence). Trimming took off 5 bases at V and 0 bases at J, with 17 bases between the two ends. Here the CDR3 DNA reads TGTGCCAGCAGCCCGGGCCTAGACTACAGCTCCTATAATTCACCCCTCCACTTT. Translated: CASSPGLDYSSYNSPLHF.

This clonotype was seen ten or more times. This chain joins TRBV6-2 or TRBV6-3 and TRBJ2-3, with D perhaps matching TRBD1 (5 bases). Trimming left V 2 bases short and J 8 bases short, with 8 bases between. The germline V gene has CDR1 MNHEY and CDR2 SVGEGT. The CDR3 is 12 amino acids. For the CDR3, the DNA is TGTGCCAGCAGTTACCTACAGGCTACGCAGTATTTT. The encoded protein is CASSYLQATQYF.

The chain joins TRBV20-1 to TRBJ2-7, with 10 bases matching TRBD2. The CDR3 is made up of 13 amino acids. CDR1 is DFQATT and CDR2 is SNEGSKA in the germline V gene (reference sequence). V gave up 4 bases and J gave up 5 bases; unmatched junction bases: 5. The CDR3 DNA is TGCAGTGCTAAGGCTAGCGGGGGCCACGAGCAGTACTTC. Protein: CSAKASGGHEQYF.

The chain is built from TRBV5-5 and TRBJ2-7; unclear D gene. This CDR3 has 14 amino acids. CDR1 SGHKS and CDR2 YYEKEE come from the germline V gene (reference sequence). The V and J ends lost 0 bases and 2 bases respectively, with 9 bases between them. The CDR3, as DNA: TGTGCCAGCAGCTTGGGGGTAAACCCCTACGAGCAGTACGTC. As protein: CASSLGVNPYEQYV.